The 22 T cell receptor beta chains below were found in one sample sequenced in a study of cytotoxic CD8 clonotypes in ibrutinib-treated CLL. The protocol was immunoSEQ multiplex PCR, while the TCRdb copy is restricted to in-frame clones and leaves out a portion. The sample lists roughly 190,000 clones; around 70% were seen once. The specimen was PBMCs, collected after 24 months of ibrutinib treatment. All receptors derive from a human donor with chronic lymphocytic leukemia.

This chain joins TRBV18 and TRBJ2-1; 15 nucleotides line up with TRBD2. V dropped 6 bases and J dropped 10; count of bases not matched to a gene: 10. This CDR3 comprises 16 residues. CDR1 and CDR2 (germline): KGHSH, LQKENI. The CDR3 coding sequence is TGTGCCAGCTCCCCCGGACTAGCGGGAGGGGCTCTAGAGCAGTTCTTC. Its translation: CASSPGLAGGALEQFF.

This chain connects TRBV11-2 to TRBJ1-2; a possible D gene is TRBD1 (5 bases). Germline CDR1 reads SGHAT; CDR2 reads FQNNGV. The CDR3 covers 15 residues. The V end lost 4 bases, the J end lost 6 bases, and 18 bases lay between the germline ends. The CDR3 DNA sequence: TGTGCCAGCAGCTCGACGACCGGGACTGTTGATGGCTACACCTTC. Encoded protein: CASSSTTGTVDGYTF.

The chain uses TRBV9 and TRBJ1-3; no reliable D call. V shed 0 bases and J shed 0 bases, with 10 bases lying between them. This CDR3 contains 16 residues. Per germline, CDR1 SGDLS and CDR2 YYNGEE. The CDR3 DNA sequence: TGTGCCAGCAGCGTAGGAACAGAGACCTCTGGAAACACCATATATTTT. Amino acids: CASSVGTETSGNTIYF.

CDR3 sequence reads: CASSQSAYNEQFF. The CDR3 nucleotides are TGTGCCAGCAGTCAGTCAGCCTACAATGAGCAGTTCTTC. The chain couples TRBV6-6 to TRBJ2-1; no clear D. CDR3 length: 13 residues. Germline lookup yields CDR1 MNHNY and CDR2 SVGAGI (reference sequence). V lost 5 bases and J lost 2, with 7 bases in between.

Only one count was recorded for this clone. The chain has TRBV9 and TRBJ2-1; D ambiguous. The ends were cut back, 0 bases at V and 2 bases at J, with 12 bases in the middle. CDR1 is SGDLS, CDR2 YYNGEE, per germline. The CDR3 is 16 amino acids. CDR3 loop: CASSVDGVLAYNEQFF. CDR3 bases: TGTGCCAGCAGCGTAGATGGTGTCCTCGCCTACAATGAGCAGTTCTTC.

This chain joins TRBV19 and TRBJ2-1; 8 positions agree with TRBD1. This CDR3 is built from 14 residues. Trimming removed 5 bases from V and 5 bases from J; junction bases left unmatched: 5. CDR1 LNHDA and CDR2 SQIVND come from the germline V gene (reference sequence). Here the CDR3 DNA reads TGTGCCAGTAGTGTGACAGGGGCGAACAATGAGCAGTTCTTC. Translating gives CASSVTGANNEQFF.

The J gene is TRBJ2-1, the V gene TRBV7-3, with D maybe TRBD2 (7 bases). Trimming pared 3 bases from V and 6 bases from J, leaving 18 bases between. Germline CDR1 and CDR2: SGHTA and FQGTGA. The CDR3 is 16 amino acids. The CDR3 sequence: CASSLASAGALNEQFF. The CDR3 DNA reads as TGTGCCAGCAGCTTGGCATCTGCGGGGGCCCTCAATGAGCAGTTCTTC.

This clone has only one observation. The chain has TRBV15 and TRBJ2-2; D call uncertain. V was clipped by 1 base and J by 6 bases, with 15 bases between them. CDR3 length: 16 amino acids. The germline CDR1 and CDR2 sequences are LNHNV and YYDKDF (reference sequence). The CDR3 bases are TGTGCCACCAGCAGAGGCCTTAGTGAGGCATCCGGGGAGCTGTTTTTT. Translation gives CATSRGLSEASGELFF.

In its sample, this clone was seen once. The gene calls are TRBV28 and TRBJ2-1; a weak D match, TRBD2 (5 bases). This CDR3 region has 15 residues. V dropped 3 bases and J dropped 0 bases, with 9 bases sitting between them. Germline CDR1 MDHEN, CDR2 SYDVKM. The DNA of the CDR3 is TGTGCCAGCAGTTTCGTAGCGTCCTCCTACAATGAGCAGTTCTTC. Protein product: CASSFVASSYNEQFF.

The chain employs TRBV5-6 and TRBJ2-4, with a tentative D call TRBD2 (5 bases). The V and J ends lost 1 base and 6 bases respectively, with 8 bases between them. Germline CDR1 and CDR2: SGHDT and YYEEEE. The CDR3 runs to 13 residues. CDR3 protein: CASSLSGRNIQYF. CDR3 nucleotides: TGTGCCAGCAGCTTGAGCGGCAGAAACATTCAGTACTTC.

The chain is built from TRBV18 and TRBJ1-4; D uncertain. In germline, CDR1 is KGHSH, CDR2 LQKENI. V was clipped by 6 bases and J by 2 bases, with 16 bases between them. CDR3 length: 16 residues. CDR3 sequence reads: CASSPISLGTNEKLFF. The CDR3 coding sequence is TGTGCCAGCTCGCCAATTAGTCTCGGGACTAATGAAAAACTGTTTTTT.

The chain links TRBV27 to TRBJ2-7; 8 bases fit TRBD1. The J segment lost 2 bases and the V segment lost 0 bases, leaving 3 bases of the junction unmatched. Germline lookup yields CDR1 MNHEY and CDR2 SMNVEV (reference sequence). This CDR3 has 15 residues. As DNA, the CDR3 is TGTGCCAGCAGTTTATCAGGACAGGGTACCTACGAGCAGTACTTC. This sequence encodes CASSLSGQGTYEQYF.

The J gene is TRBJ2-7, the V gene TRBV15; 11 bases align to TRBD2. Germline values: CDR1 LNHNV, CDR2 YYDKDF (reference sequence). The CDR3 sequence is 15 residues long. Trimming at V came to 3 bases and at J to 4 bases, leaving 5 bases not matched to a gene. The CDR3 DNA follows: TGTGCCACCAGCAGGGCGGGACTAGCGGATTACGAGCAGTACTTC. As protein: CATSRAGLADYEQYF. Using reference TRBV15 and TRBJ2-7 for the parts outside the CDR3, the full variable domain is DAMVIQNPRYQVTQFGKPVTLSCSQTLNHNVMYWYQQKSSQAPKLLFHYYDKDFNNEADTPDNFQSRRPNTSFCFLDIRSPGLGDTAMYLCATSRAGLADYEQYFGPGTRLTVT.

The chain links TRBV30 to TRBJ1-2, with 9 bases fitting TRBD1. This CDR3 has 15 residues. The junction had 11 bases not matched to a gene; V was cut back by 2 bases and J by 7 bases. In germline, CDR1 is GTSNPN, CDR2 SVGIG (reference sequence). For the CDR3, the DNA is TGTGCCTGGAGTCTACAGGTGGGACAGGGCTCTGGCTACACCTTC. Amino acids: CAWSLQVGQGSGYTF.

The V and J genes are TRBV29-1 and TRBJ2-1; D may match TRBD1 or TRBD2 (5 bases each). V lost 6 bases and J lost 3, with 18 bases in between. This CDR3 has 15 amino acids. The germline V gene encodes CDR1 SQVTM and CDR2 ANQGSEA. CDR3 sequence (DNA): TGCAGCGTCGGAAGGGGTGGGAGTGGCTACAATGAGCAGTTCTTC. It codes for CSVGRGGSGYNEQFF.

The V call is TRBV9, the J call TRBJ2-3; weak D call: TRBD1 (6 bases). Looked up from germline, CDR1 is SGDLS and CDR2 is YYNGEE. The CDR3 is 16 amino acids. Trimming pared 3 bases from V and 1 base from J, leaving 15 bases between. CDR3 sequence reads: CASSGAGAGRTDTQYF. In DNA, the CDR3 is TGTGCCAGCAGCGGTGCAGGGGCAGGTCGCACAGATACGCAGTATTTT.

The chain recombines TRBV19 with TRBJ1-5; D is undetermined. With 7 bases removed from V and 5 bases from J, the gap between germline ends came to 15 bases. The CDR3 sequence is 14 residues long. CDR1 and CDR2 from the germline V gene are LNHDA and SQIVND (reference sequence). The CDR3 DNA sequence: TGTGCCAGTAATCCTAATATGTGGGATCAGCCCCAGCATTTT. Its protein is CASNPNMWDQPQHF.

J is TRBJ2-7 and V is TRBV19; no reliable D call. Germline V gives CDR1 LNHDA, CDR2 SQIVND (reference sequence). Trimming took 6 bases from V and 0 from J, leaving 9 bases between them. CDR3 length: 13 amino acids. CDR3 region: CASSTISSYEQYF. CDR3 nucleotides: TGTGCCAGTAGCACGATAAGCTCCTACGAGCAGTACTTC.

To note about this clone: At one end the junction does not follow the germline gene, possibly because of a read error. This chain links TRBV7-7 with TRBJ1-6; D is uncertain. Germline V CDR1 and CDR2: SSHAT, FNYEAQ (reference sequence). This CDR3 has 13 residues. The CDR3 DNA sequence: TGTGCTAGCAGCTTAGGACTAAATTCACCCCTCCACTTT. It is translated as CASSLGLNSPLHF.

V usage is TRBV7-9 and J usage is TRBJ2-5, with D unresolved. Deletions cut 0 bases from V and 7 bases from J, with 15 bases between. Germline lookup yields CDR1 SEHNR and CDR2 FQNEAQ (reference sequence). This CDR3 has 15 residues. The CDR3 is CASSLAARPEATQYF. As DNA, the CDR3 is TGTGCCAGCAGCTTAGCTGCTAGACCTGAAGCGACCCAGTACTTC.

This chain links TRBV5-1 with TRBJ2-7; 9 bases are shared with TRBD1. CDR1 and CDR2 from the germline V gene are SGHRS and YFSETQ. J lost 3 bases, V lost 2 bases, and 3 bases had no gene match. The CDR3 extends over 14 amino acids. The CDR3 sequence is CASSFTGQGYEQYF. The CDR3 nucleotides are TGCGCCAGCAGCTTCACGGGACAGGGCTACGAGCAGTACTTC.

This clone appeared a few times. This rearrangement joins TRBV29-1 to TRBJ1-1, with TRBD1 matching 7 bases. After removal of 7 bases from V and 9 bases from J, the junction contained 11 bases not matched to a gene. Germline loops: CDR1 SQVTM, CDR2 ANQGSEA. CDR3 length: 12 residues. This CDR3 reads CSASGDSLQAFF. CDR3 DNA: TGCAGCGCCTCCGGGGACAGCCTACAAGCTTTCTTT.